The entry that follows covers one T cell receptor (beta chain) sequence. The antigen this receptor binds is unknown. Per-nucleotide qualities are absent, and no much larger clonotype sits a single base away. The trial excluded patients who had a history of autoimmune disease or were on systemic immunosuppression. Peripheral blood for TCR sequencing was drawn from every dose cohort at baseline, at cycle 4 day 1 and at cycle 7 day 1. The samples were taken from a phase I, first-in-human, multicenter, open-label dose-escalation trial of ivuxolimab. The trial enrolled adults with locally advanced or metastatic head and neck squamous cell, hepatocellular, melanoma or renal cell carcinoma. Before TCR sequencing, CD4+ T cells and CD8+ T cells from peripheral blood were sorted into separate populations. This entry belongs to a study of OX40 agonist ivuxolimab in advanced cancers. Looking at the study overall: Ivuxolimab was a fully human IgG2 agonistic monoclonal antibody targeting the costimulatory receptor OX40 (CD134). Intravenous ivuxolimab was administered to patients every 2 weeks at six dose levels: 0.01, 0.1, 0.3, 1.5, 3 and 10 mg/kg. Among the roughly 52 dose-escalation patients, around 19 had hepatocellular carcinoma, approximately 15 melanoma, 9 renal cell carcinoma and 9 head and neck cancer. In the dose-escalation cohort, 70% to 85% of patients were male, and the mean age was 60 years with a range of about 20 to 80. Patients were allowed to have had prior anti-PD-1, anti-PD-L1 or anti-CTLA-4 therapy, and approximately 40% of the dose-escalation patients had previously received checkpoint inhibitors. Partial responses occurred in three dose-escalation patients: two with cutaneous melanoma and one with hepatocellular carcinoma. Peripheral TCRbeta sequencing aimed to test whether ivuxolimab altered TCR sequence diversity and caused clonal T-cell expansion. The paper covers the monotherapy dose-escalation part of the phase I ivuxolimab trial, which included N = 52 patients.

Genomic DNA was extracted from sorted cells for sequencing of the TCRbeta CDR3 region. The immunoSEQ Assay was used for sequencing of TCRbeta CDR3 regions. Held by TCRdb, this immuneACCESS table contains in-frame sequences only and omits some clones. Under half of the omission traces to an unresolved V gene where checked; the cause of the rest is unknown. This sample has about 83,000 clones in its table, and 85% to 90% of those were observed once. The ten largest account for around 0.7% of the sample. Taken from cysteine to phenylalanine, the CDR3 has 14 residues. Here the CDR3 DNA is all that survives: 42 bases in frame from base 1. V is reduced by 1 base and J by 3 bases, leaving a spacing of 9 bases between them. In the germline V gene, CDR1 corresponds to SGHTA and CDR2 to FQGNSA. Study-wide findings and limitations: In the 0.1-3.0 mg/kg groups, partial responders had among the lowest normalized peripheral clonal expansion, particularly in CD8+ T cells. Clonal expansion of both CD4+ and CD8+ blood T cells was observed from baseline to week 6 at doses 0.1 to 3.0 mg/kg. Low levels of normalized T-cell clonal expansion were also shown by some nonresponding patients. Antigen specificity was not determined for the clonally expanded peripheral T cells. After ivuxolimab, more expanded clones were found on average in CD8+ T cells than in CD4+ T cells.

The sample here was CD4+ or CD8+ T cells sorted from blood, taken in a trial of the OX40 agonist ivuxolimab. This receptor was taken from an adult with an advanced solid tumor such as melanoma, head and neck, liver or kidney cancer. The receptor chain draws on TRBV7-2 and TRBJ1-1, with no confidently assigned D gene. CDR3 region: CASSLEASHTEAFF. In nucleotide form, the sequence is TGTGCCAGCAGCTTAGAGGCCAGCCACACTGAAGCTTTCTTT.